This T cell receptor beta chain was found in a study of identifying expanded T cells in peripheral blood. Clones were sequenced by immunoSEQ multiplex PCR, and TCRdb holds only the in-frame ones, with some missing. Of about 82,000 clones listed, 70% to 90% are singletons. As to this clone: As yet, its antigen is unknown.

Healthy donors had no documented immune events, such as infections, while sampled. Study results and caveats: Across healthy donors, higher total template counts meant significantly greater roughly 2-week count variance.

This CDR3 spans 17 amino acids. CDR1 and CDR2 from the germline V gene are SGHRS and YFSETQ. The junction had 17 bases not matched to a gene; V was cut back by 4 bases and J by 5 bases. Source material: blood. The TCR comes from a person between 18 and 69 years old in good health. The chain joins TRBV5-1 to TRBJ1-2; TRBD1 aligns across 7 bases. The CDR3 DNA reads as TGCGCCAGCAGCCCGGGACAGACGTCGCCCCCATCATATGGCTACACCTTC. It codes for CASSPGQTSPPSYGYTF.